Below, 5 T cell receptor beta chains from the same sample are listed, as sequenced in a study of PD-1 blockade in classical Hodgkin lymphoma. Profiled with immunoSEQ multiplex PCR; TCRdb holds only in-frame clones, not every one. The table shows about 62,000 clones, with approximately 88% occurring only once. Every patient experienced relapse after autologous stem cell transplantation, and brentuximab vedotin exposure varied. The material sequenced was peripheral blood mononuclear cells (PBMCs), taken at baseline. The receptors derive from a human donor with classical Hodgkin lymphoma.

This clone was counted between two and nine times. This chain joins TRBV6-5 and TRBJ1-4; perhaps TRBD1 as D (6 bases). The CDR3 spans 14 residues. V was trimmed by 4 bases and J by 5 bases, leaving 11 bases between them. The germline CDR1 and CDR2 sequences are MNHEY and SVGAGI. CDR3 DNA sequence: TGTGCCAGCAGTTTCTCTGGACAGAATGAAAAACTGTTTTTT. Protein sequence: CASSFSGQNEKLFF.

The chain has TRBV6-4 and TRBJ2-2; D tentatively reads TRBD1 or TRBD2 (5 bases each). This CDR3 has 14 residues. Germline V CDR1 and CDR2: MRHNA, SNTAGT. Trimming left V 0 bases short and J 4 bases short, with 6 bases between. The CDR3 coding sequence is TGTGCCAGCAGTGACTCGGGGGTCACCGGGGAGCTGTTTTTT. The encoded protein is CASSDSGVTGELFF.

J is TRBJ2-3 and V is TRBV6-5, with D maybe TRBD2 (5 bases). The CDR3 contains 12 residues. Germline CDR1 reads MNHEY; CDR2 reads SVGAGI. The CDR3 reads CNLARSTDTQYF. DNA for the CDR3: TGTAACCTAGCACGGTCCACAGATACGCAGTATTTT.

The chain carries TRBV2 and TRBJ2-1; D tentatively fits TRBD1 or TRBD2 (6 bases each). V dropped 4 bases and J dropped 7 bases, with 23 bases sitting between them. CDR1 is SNHLY and CDR2 is FYNNEI in the germline V gene. This CDR3 is built from 17 residues. DNA for the CDR3: TGTGCCAGCAGTGGCCGCAGGGTCCGGGGGCCGGGGAATGAGCAGTTCTTC. Translating gives CASSGRRVRGPGNEQFF.

V usage is TRBV7-4 and J usage is TRBJ1-6; no clear D gene. This CDR3 is built from 15 residues. The V end lost 2 bases, the J end lost 6 bases, and 11 bases lay between the germline ends. In germline, CDR1 is SGHVT, CDR2 SQSDAQ. The CDR3 DNA reads as TGTGCCAGCAGCTTAAGTGTATTAGGTAATTCACCCCTCCACTTT. It translates to CASSLSVLGNSPLHF.